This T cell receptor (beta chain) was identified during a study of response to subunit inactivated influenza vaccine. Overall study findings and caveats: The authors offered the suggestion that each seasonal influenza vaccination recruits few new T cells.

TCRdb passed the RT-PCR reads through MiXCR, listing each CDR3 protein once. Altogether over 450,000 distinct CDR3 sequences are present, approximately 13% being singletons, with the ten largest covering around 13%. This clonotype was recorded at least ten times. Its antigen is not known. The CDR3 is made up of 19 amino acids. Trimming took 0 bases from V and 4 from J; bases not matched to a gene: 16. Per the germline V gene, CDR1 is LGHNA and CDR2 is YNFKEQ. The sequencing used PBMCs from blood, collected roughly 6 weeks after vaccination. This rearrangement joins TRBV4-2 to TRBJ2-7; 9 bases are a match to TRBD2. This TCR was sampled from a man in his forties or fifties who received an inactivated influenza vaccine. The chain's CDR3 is CASSQDGAGGPGGGYEQYF. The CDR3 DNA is TGTGCCAGCAGCCAAGATGGAGCGGGAGGCCCCGGCGGAGGATACGAGCAGTACTTC.